This T cell receptor (beta chain) was found in a study of OX40 agonist ivuxolimab in advanced cancers. Broader study findings: On average, a greater number of expanded clones characterised CD8+ T cells relative to CD4+.

TCRdb keeps only in-frame clones here, not all; method: immunoSEQ multiplex PCR. The repertoire includes about 99,000 clones, 95% to 97% of them detected once, and 2% to 2.5% sits in the top ten. Concerning this clone: Its specificity is not known. Other DNA sequences within the sample encode an identical CDR3.

The CDR3 is made up of 14 amino acids. V lost 3 bases and J lost 4, with 13 bases in between. Germline V CDR1 and CDR2: MNHNS, SASEGT. This clonotype was sampled from an adult with an advanced solid tumor such as melanoma, head and neck, liver or kidney cancer. The input for sequencing was CD4+ or CD8+ T cells sorted from blood, taken in a trial of the OX40 agonist ivuxolimab. The chain employs TRBV6-1 and TRBJ2-7, with D perhaps TRBD1 or TRBD2 (5 bases each). The CDR3 region has the DNA TGTGCCAGCAGTGAGGCTTGGGGGTCGTACGAGCAGTACTTC. It translates to CASSEAWGSYEQYF.